This T cell receptor (beta chain) was identified in a study of T cell responses to AZD1222 COVID-19 vaccine. General study findings and limits: Possibly, clonal diversity was underestimated; donors were largely white British and included more females. Two doses of AZD1222 preceded a rise in Spike-specific TCR breadth and depth.

Clones were read by immunoSEQ multiplex PCR, and TCRdb kept only the in-frame ones, dropping some. The table records around 80,000 clones, more than 85% of them present only once. Of note for this clone: Its antigen remains unidentified.

Timing groups of about 4 and about 12 weeks for second doses were pooled. The TCR originated in an adult who received the AZD1222 COVID-19 vaccine. Source: peripheral blood, taken 28 days after the second AZD1222 dose.

CDR3 sequence (DNA): TGTGCCAGCAGCAGGTCCGGCGGGCCCATCTCCTACGAGCAGTACTTC. This codes for CASSRSGGPISYEQYF. This chain uses TRBV28 with TRBJ2-7; tentatively, D is TRBD2 (5 bases). The germline V gene has CDR1 MDHEN and CDR2 SYDVKM. The CDR3 extends over 16 amino acids. Deletions cut 6 bases from V and 0 bases from J, with 18 bases between.